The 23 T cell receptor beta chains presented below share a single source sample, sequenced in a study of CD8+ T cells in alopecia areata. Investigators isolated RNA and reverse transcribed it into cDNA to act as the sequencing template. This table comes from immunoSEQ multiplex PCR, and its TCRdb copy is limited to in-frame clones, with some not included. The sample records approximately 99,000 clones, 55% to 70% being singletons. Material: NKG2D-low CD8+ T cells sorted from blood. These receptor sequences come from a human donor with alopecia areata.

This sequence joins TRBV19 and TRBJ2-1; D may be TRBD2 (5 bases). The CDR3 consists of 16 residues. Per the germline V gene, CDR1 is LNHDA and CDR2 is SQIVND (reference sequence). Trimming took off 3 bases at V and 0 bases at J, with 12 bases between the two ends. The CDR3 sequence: CASSILFGVSYNEQFF. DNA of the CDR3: TGTGCCAGTAGTATTTTGTTCGGGGTCTCCTACAATGAGCAGTTCTTC.

The chain's CDR3 is CATEGGYEQYF. The CDR3 DNA follows: TGTGCCACAGAGGGGGGATACGAGCAGTACTTC. The chain links TRBV6-5 to TRBJ2-7, with D tentatively TRBD1 or TRBD2 (6 bases each). Trimming left V 10 bases short and J 4 bases short, with 11 bases between. The CDR3 spans 11 residues. Germline V gives CDR1 MNHEY, CDR2 SVGAGI.

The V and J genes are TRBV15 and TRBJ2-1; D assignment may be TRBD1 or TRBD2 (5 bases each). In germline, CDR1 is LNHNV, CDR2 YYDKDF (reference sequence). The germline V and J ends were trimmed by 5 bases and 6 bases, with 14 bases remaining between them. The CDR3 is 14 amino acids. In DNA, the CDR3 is TGTGCCACCAGCGCCCAGCGAGGGACCAATGAGCAGTTCTTC. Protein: CATSAQRGTNEQFF.

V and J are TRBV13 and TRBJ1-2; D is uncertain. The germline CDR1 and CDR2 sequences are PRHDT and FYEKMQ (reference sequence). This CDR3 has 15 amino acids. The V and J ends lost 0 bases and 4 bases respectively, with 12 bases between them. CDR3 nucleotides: TGTGCCAGCAGCTTAGGCGAGTCAGTTGCCTATGGCTACACCTTC. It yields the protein CASSLGESVAYGYTF.

The CDR3 protein is CASSSRTGLSSYEQYF. The CDR3 DNA reads TGTGCCAGCAGCTCACGGACGGGATTAAGCTCCTACGAGCAGTACTTC. J is TRBJ2-7 and V is TRBV7-9, with D possibly matching TRBD2 (5 bases). The V end lost 4 bases, the J end lost 0 bases, and 16 bases lay between the germline ends. The CDR3 consists of 16 residues. Germline CDR1 reads SEHNR; CDR2 reads FQNEAQ (reference sequence).

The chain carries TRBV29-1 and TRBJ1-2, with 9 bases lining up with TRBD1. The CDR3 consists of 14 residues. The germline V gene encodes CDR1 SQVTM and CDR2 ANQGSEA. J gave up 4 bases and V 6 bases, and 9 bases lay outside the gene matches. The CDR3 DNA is TGCAGCGTCGAAAGGCGACAGGGGGTCTATGGCTACACCTTC. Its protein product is CSVERRQGVYGYTF.

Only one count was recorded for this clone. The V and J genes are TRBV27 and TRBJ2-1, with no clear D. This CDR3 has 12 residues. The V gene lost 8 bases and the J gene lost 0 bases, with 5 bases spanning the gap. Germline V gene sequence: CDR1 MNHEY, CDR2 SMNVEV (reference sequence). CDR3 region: CASYSSYNEQFF. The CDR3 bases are TGTGCCAGCTACTCCTCCTACAATGAGCAGTTCTTC.

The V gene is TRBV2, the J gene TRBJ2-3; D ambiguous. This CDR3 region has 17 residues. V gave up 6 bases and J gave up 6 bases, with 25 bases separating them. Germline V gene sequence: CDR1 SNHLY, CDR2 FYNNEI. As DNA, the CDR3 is TGTGCCAGCAGCGTCAGTCAGTGGGTAGTGAAGTCGGATACGCAGTATTTT. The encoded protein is CASSVSQWVVKSDTQYF.

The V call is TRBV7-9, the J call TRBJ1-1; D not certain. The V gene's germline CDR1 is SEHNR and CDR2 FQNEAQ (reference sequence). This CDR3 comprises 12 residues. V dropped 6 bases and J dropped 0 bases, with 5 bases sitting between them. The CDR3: CASRRMNTEAFF. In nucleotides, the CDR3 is TGTGCCAGCAGGCGTATGAACACTGAAGCTTTCTTT.

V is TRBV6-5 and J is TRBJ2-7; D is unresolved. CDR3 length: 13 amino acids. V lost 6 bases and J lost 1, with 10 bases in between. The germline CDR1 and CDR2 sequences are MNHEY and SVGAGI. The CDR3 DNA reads TGTGCCAGCAGCCTCGGCGAGTCCTACGAGCAGTACTTC. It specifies CASSLGESYEQYF.

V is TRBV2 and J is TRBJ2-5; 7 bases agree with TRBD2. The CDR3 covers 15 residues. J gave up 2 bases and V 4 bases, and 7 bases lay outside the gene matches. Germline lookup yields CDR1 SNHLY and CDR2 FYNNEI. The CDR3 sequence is CASSGYAGRQETQYF. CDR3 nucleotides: TGTGCCAGCAGTGGATATGCCGGGAGGCAAGAGACCCAGTACTTC. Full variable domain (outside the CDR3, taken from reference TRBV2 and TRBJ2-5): EPEVTQTPSHQVTQMGQEVILRCVPISNHLYFYWYRQILGQKVEFLVSFYNNEISEKSEIFDDQFSVERPDGSNFTLKIRSTKLEDSAMYFCASSGYAGRQETQYFGPGTRLLVL.

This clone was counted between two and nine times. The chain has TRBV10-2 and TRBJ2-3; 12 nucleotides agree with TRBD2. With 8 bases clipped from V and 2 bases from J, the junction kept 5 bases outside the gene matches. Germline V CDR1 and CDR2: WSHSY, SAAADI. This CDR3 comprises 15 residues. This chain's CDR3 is CASVTSGGLTDTQYF. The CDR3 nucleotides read TGCGCCAGCGTAACTAGCGGGGGGCTCACAGATACGCAGTATTTT.

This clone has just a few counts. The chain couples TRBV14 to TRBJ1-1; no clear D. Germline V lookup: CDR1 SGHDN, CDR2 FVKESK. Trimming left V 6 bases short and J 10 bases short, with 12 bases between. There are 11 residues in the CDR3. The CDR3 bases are TGTGCCAGCAGTCTTTTAGGCGCAGCTTTCTTT. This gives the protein CASSLLGAAFF.

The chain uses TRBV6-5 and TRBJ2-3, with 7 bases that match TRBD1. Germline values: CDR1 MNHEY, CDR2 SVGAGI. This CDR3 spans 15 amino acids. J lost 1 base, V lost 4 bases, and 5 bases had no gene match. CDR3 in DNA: TGTGCCAGCAGTTCAAGGGGGCTGCGCACAGATACGCAGTATTTT. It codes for CASSSRGLRTDTQYF.

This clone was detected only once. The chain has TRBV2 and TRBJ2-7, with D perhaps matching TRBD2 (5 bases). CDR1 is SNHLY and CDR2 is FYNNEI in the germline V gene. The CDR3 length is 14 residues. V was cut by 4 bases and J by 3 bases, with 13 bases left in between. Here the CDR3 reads CASSVLDSLYEQYF. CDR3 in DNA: TGTGCCAGCAGTGTTTTGGACTCTCTCTACGAGCAGTACTTC.

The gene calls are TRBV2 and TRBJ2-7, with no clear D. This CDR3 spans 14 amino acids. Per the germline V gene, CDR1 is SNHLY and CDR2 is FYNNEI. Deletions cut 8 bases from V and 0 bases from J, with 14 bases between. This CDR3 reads CASWDEASSYEQYF. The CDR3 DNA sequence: TGTGCCAGCTGGGATGAGGCTAGCTCCTACGAGCAGTACTTC. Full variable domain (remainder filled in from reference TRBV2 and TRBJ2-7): EPEVTQTPSHQVTQMGQEVILRCVPISNHLYFYWYRQILGQKVEFLVSFYNNEISEKSEIFDDQFSVERPDGSNFTLKIRSTKLEDSAMYFCASWDEASSYEQYFGPGTRLTVT.

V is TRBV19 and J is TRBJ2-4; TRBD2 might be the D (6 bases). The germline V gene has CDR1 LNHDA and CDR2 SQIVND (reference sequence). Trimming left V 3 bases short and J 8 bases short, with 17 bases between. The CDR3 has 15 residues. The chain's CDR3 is CASSMRSVSGDIQYF. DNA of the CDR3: TGTGCCAGTAGTATGAGGTCCGTCTCGGGGGACATTCAGTACTTC.

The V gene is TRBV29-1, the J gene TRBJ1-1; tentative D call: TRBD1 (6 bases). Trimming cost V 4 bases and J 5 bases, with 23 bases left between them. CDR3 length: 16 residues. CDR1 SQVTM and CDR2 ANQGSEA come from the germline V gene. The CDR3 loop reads CSVARVMAQGWTEAFF. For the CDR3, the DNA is TGCAGCGTTGCCCGCGTGATGGCCCAGGGGTGGACTGAAGCTTTCTTT.

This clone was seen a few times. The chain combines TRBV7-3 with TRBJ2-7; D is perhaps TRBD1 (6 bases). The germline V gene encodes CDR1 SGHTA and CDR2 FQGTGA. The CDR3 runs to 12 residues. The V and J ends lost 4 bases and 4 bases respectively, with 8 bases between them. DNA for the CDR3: TGTGCCAGCAGCTGGACAGATTACGAGCAGTACTTC. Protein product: CASSWTDYEQYF.

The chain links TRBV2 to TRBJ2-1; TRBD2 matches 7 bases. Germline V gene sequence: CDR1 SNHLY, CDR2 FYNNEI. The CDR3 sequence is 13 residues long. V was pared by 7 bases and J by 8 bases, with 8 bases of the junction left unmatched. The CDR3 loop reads CASKSGIWDEQFF. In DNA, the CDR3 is TGTGCCAGCAAGAGCGGGATTTGGGATGAGCAGTTCTTC.

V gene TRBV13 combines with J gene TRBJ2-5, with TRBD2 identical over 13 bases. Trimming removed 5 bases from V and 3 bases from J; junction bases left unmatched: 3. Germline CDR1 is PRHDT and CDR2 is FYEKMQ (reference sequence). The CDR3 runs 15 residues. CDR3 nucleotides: TGTGCCAGCAGCGGACTAGCGGGAGAAAAAGAGACCCAGTACTTC. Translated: CASSGLAGEKETQYF.

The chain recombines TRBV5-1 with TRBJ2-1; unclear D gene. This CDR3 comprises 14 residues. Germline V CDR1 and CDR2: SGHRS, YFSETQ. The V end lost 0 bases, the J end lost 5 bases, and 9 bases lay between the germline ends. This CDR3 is CASSLVRSNNEQFF. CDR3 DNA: TGCGCCAGCAGCTTGGTTCGCAGCAACAATGAGCAGTTCTTC.

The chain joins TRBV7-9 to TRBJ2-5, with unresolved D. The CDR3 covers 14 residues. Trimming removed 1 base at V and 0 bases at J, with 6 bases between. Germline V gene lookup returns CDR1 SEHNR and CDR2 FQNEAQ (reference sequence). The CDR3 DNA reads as TGTGCCAGCAGCTTAGTTTTCCACCAAGAGACCCAGTACTTC. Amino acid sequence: CASSLVFHQETQYF.